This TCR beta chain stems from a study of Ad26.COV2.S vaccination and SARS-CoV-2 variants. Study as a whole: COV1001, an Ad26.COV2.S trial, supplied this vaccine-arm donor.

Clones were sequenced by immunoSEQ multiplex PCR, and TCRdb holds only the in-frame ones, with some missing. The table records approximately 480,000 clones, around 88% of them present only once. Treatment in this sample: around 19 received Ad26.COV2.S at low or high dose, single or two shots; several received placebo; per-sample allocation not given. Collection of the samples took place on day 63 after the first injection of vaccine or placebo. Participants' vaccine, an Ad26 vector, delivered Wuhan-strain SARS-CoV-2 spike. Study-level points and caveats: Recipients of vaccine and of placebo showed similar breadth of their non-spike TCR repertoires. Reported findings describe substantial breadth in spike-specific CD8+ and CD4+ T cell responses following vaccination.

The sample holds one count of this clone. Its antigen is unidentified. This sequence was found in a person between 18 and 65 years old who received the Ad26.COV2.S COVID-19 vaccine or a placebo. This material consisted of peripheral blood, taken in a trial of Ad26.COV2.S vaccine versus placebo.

The CDR3, as DNA: TGTGCCAGCAGCTTAGCGCGGGGCGGGTACGAGCAGTACTTC. It yields the protein CASSLARGGYEQYF. The chain recombines TRBV11-1 with TRBJ2-7; maybe TRBD2 (6 bases). CDR3 length equals 14 residues. Germline V gene lookup returns CDR1 SGHAT and CDR2 FQDESV (reference sequence). The V end was cut by 0 bases, the J end by 4 bases, with 10 bases between.